This T cell receptor (beta chain) comes out of a study of preoperative IRX-2 immunotherapy in early breast cancer. Clones were sequenced by immunoSEQ multiplex PCR, and TCRdb holds only the in-frame ones, with some missing. There are about 19,000 clones in the sample; 70% to 90% occur only once, and more than 0.9% lies in the top ten. The sample's treatment: preoperative locoregional IRX-2 cytokine immunotherapy. This phase Ib study tested locoregional IRX-2 cytokine immunotherapy given before surgery. Looked up from germline, CDR1 is SGHRS and CDR2 is YFSETQ. The germline V and J ends were trimmed by 0 bases and 7 bases, with 11 bases remaining between them. This CDR3 comprises 14 residues.

Material: lymph node tissue, obtained after IRX-2 immunotherapy. The TCR comes from a human donor with breast cancer. This chain joins TRBV5-1 and TRBJ2-1; D unresolved. The DNA of the CDR3 is TGCGCCAGCAGCTTGGATATGTTGGCTAATGAGCAGTTCTTC. Protein: CASSLDMLANEQFF.